The 25 T cell receptor beta chains below come from one sample, sequenced in a study of tumor-infiltrating lymphocytes in primary liver carcinoma. Each 20-30 mg portion of unsorted bulk tissue served as the source for co-extraction of RNA and DNA. Synthesis of TCR beta cDNA was carried out from 450 to 650 ng total RNA with a constant-region primer. Three rounds of nested multiplex PCR with slightly modified ARM-PCR produced TCR beta libraries. Researchers ran the first two PCR rounds for ten to eleven cycles each with TRBV1-TRBV30 forward primers and a C-beta reverse primer. MiXCR, run by TCRdb on the multiplex PCR reads, gives a single entry per CDR3 protein. The sample shows more than 90,000 distinct CDR3 sequences, 55% to 80% of them seen only once. Sequencing was done on a sample of liver tumor tissue from sampling region 2. The subset denotes: tumor region T2, inferior pole. The receptors derive from a woman in her sixties or seventies with primary liver carcinoma and hepatitis B virus infection.

Regarding this clonotype: Germline is not matched at one junction end, which may reflect a read error. The genes are TRBV12-3 or TRBV12-4 and TRBJ2-3, with D perhaps matching TRBD2 (6 bases). The CDR3 has 18 residues. The CDR3, as DNA: TGTGACAGCAATTTCTTTCTCGCGGGCGGCCAGGAGGGCGATACGCAGTATTTT. It is translated as CDSNFFLAGGQEGDTQYF.

On this clonotype itself: Mismatch with germline at one junction end may stem from a read error. V and J are TRBV20-1 and TRBJ1-6; D not certain. CDR1 is DFQATT and CDR2 is SNEGSKA in the germline V gene (reference sequence). The CDR3 has 13 residues. The CDR3 spells CSARDRSNTPLHF. The DNA of the CDR3 is TGCAGTGCTAGAGATCGGAGTAATACACCCCTCCACTTT.

This clonotype was detected many times. The rearrangement links TRBV29-1 to TRBJ2-3; no clear D gene. The CDR3 has 12 residues. V was shortened by 1 base and J by 5 bases, with 7 bases between the two germline ends. The germline CDR1 and CDR2 sequences are SQVTM and ANQGSEA. The CDR3 nucleotides read TGCAGCGTTGAAGTGGCTAGAGATACGCAGTATTTT. Residues: CSVEVARDTQYF.

As for this clonotype: The junction does not match germline at one end; this may be a read error. V is TRBV11-2 and J is TRBJ2-1, with D possibly matching TRBD2 (5 bases). This CDR3 spans 14 amino acids. Per germline, CDR1 SGHAT and CDR2 FQNNGV. DNA of the CDR3: TGTGTCAGCAGTCCGGACTCGTGGTATAGGGAGCATTTCTTC. Its protein is CVSSPDSWYREHFF.

The sample holds many counts of this clonotype. The chain couples TRBV14 to TRBJ2-1; a weak D match, TRBD2 (6 bases). The germline CDR1 and CDR2 sequences are SGHDN and FVKESK. With 0 bases removed from V and 13 bases from J, the gap between germline ends came to 22 bases. CDR3 length: 16 residues. As DNA, the CDR3 is TGTGCCAGCAGCCAAGATCGGGAGCGAACTCGCAAACCCCAGTTCTTC. Protein: CASSQDRERTRKPQFF.

This clonotype showed up just once. The junction departs from germline at one end; a sequencing error may be responsible. The V call is TRBV10-3, the J call TRBJ1-4; a weak D match, TRBD1 (5 bases). From germline, CDR1 is ENHRY and CDR2 SYGVKD. This CDR3 spans 15 amino acids. The chain's CDR3 is CAISDPGAGVEKPFF. The CDR3 DNA is TGTGCCATCAGTGATCCCGGGGCCGGAGTTGAAAAACCGTTTTTT.

A word on this clonotype: Mismatch with germline at one junction end may stem from a read error. The chain combines TRBV28 with TRBJ2-5, with 8 bases aligning to TRBD1. CDR1 and CDR2 from the germline V gene are MDHEN and SYDVKM. CDR3 size: 14 residues. The CDR3 DNA reads TGTCCCAGGAGTAACCCAGGGGGCATGAAGACCCAGTACTTC. Translating it yields CPRSNPGGMKTQYF. The variable domain in full, completed from reference TRBV28 and TRBJ2-5, reads DVKVTQSSRYLVKRTGEKVFLECVQDMDHENMFWYRQDPGLGLRLIYFSYDVKMKEKGDIPEGYSVSREKKERFSLILESASTNQTSMYLCPRSNPGGMKTQYFGPGTRLLVL.

Points on this clonotype: This could be a read error, since a much larger clone is one nucleotide away. The chain employs TRBV5-1 and TRBJ2-5; possibly TRBD1 for D (5 bases). The CDR3 consists of 13 residues. Germline lookup yields CDR1 SGHRS and CDR2 YFSETQ. This chain's CDR3 is CASSQQGQETHYF. For the CDR3, the DNA is TGCGCCAGCTCCCAGCAGGGCCAGGAGACCCACTACTTC.

In its sample, this clonotype was seen once. Its ends do not fully match the called genes, so a read error is possible. The chain joins TRBV6-5 to TRBJ2-3; D perhaps matches TRBD2 (8 bases). Looked up from germline, CDR1 is MNHEY and CDR2 is SVGAGI. The CDR3 has 17 amino acids. CDR3 sequence reads: CASSRLAPRGGTDTQYF. CDR3 sequence (DNA): TGTGCCAGCAGCCGACTAGCGCCGAGAGGGGGCACAGATACACAGTATTTT.

The sample holds many counts of this clonotype. CDR3 protein: CASSSDGGRARYYEQYF. DNA for the CDR3: TGTGCCAGCAGTTCCGACGGGGGCAGGGCCCGTTACTACGAGCAGTACTTC. The chain couples TRBV12-3 or TRBV12-4 to TRBJ2-7; D could derive from TRBD1 or TRBD2 (6 bases each). V shed 4 bases and J shed 3 bases, with 22 bases lying between them. There are 17 residues in the CDR3.

This clonotype was seen ten or more times. The chain has TRBV7-2 and TRBJ2-7, with TRBD1 matching 7 bases. CDR1 is SGHTA, CDR2 FQGNSA, per germline. The CDR3 is 15 residues long. V was pared by 5 bases and J by 1 base, with 8 bases of the junction left unmatched. Here the CDR3 reads CASSLQDRASYEQYF. CDR3 DNA: TGTGCCAGCAGCCTACAAGACAGGGCGTCCTACGAGCAGTACTTC.

In the case of this clonotype: At one boundary the junction diverges from the germline segment, which might be a read error. The V and J genes are TRBV6-6 and TRBJ1-5, with D possibly being TRBD1 (5 bases). This CDR3 is 17 amino acids long. Germline loops: CDR1 MNHNY, CDR2 SVGAGI (reference sequence). CDR3 nucleotide sequence: TGTGCCAACAGTTACTCCGCGGGACGGACTAGCAATCAGCCCCAGCATTTT. Translation: CANSYSAGRTSNQPQHF.

As concerns this clonotype: This may arise from a read error, as a much more abundant clone is one base away. The chain is built from TRBV7-8 and TRBJ2-5, with 10 bases that match TRBD2. From germline, CDR1 is SGHVS and CDR2 FQNEAQ. The CDR3 has 15 amino acids. The CDR3, as DNA: TGTGTCAGCAGCCGAGGGGGACTAGCGCAAGAGACCCAGTACTTC. It specifies CVSSRGGLAQETQYF.

This chain links TRBV24-1 with TRBJ1-2; D unresolved. Between the trimmed V and J ends, which lost 2 bases and 7 bases, there was a span of 13 bases. Germline CDR1 and CDR2: KGHDR and SFDVKD. This CDR3 region has 14 residues. CDR3 bases: TGTGCCACCAGTGATTCTACCCCAGGCCGTGGCTACACCTTC. This encodes CATSDSTPGRGYTF.

At least ten counts were recorded for this clonotype. The V and J genes are TRBV12-3 or TRBV12-4 and TRBJ1-1; tentatively, D is TRBD1 (6 bases). The CDR3 length is 13 residues. The V gene lost 5 bases and the J gene lost 7 bases, with 14 bases spanning the gap. The CDR3 reads CASSPGHPYEAFF. CDR3 DNA: TGTGCCAGCAGTCCGGGACACCCCTATGAAGCTTTCTTT.

A remark on this clonotype: The CDR3 end shows no conserved phenylalanine or tryptophan, and so a read error is likely. V and J are TRBV10-2 and TRBJ2-5; D is ambiguous. CDR3 length: 13 amino acids. Germline V lookup: CDR1 WSHSY, CDR2 SAAADI. This CDR3 reads CASRLGGQETQYL. The DNA of the CDR3 is TGCGCCAGCCGCCTTGGCGGCCAAGAGACTCAGTACCTC.

Concerning this clonotype: This could be a read error, since a much larger clone is one nucleotide away. The chain combines TRBV5-1 with TRBJ2-1; TRBD2 matches at 11 bases. The CDR3 runs to 17 residues. Trimming took 4 bases from V and 6 from J; bases not matched to a gene: 12. Germline loops: CDR1 SGHRS, CDR2 YFSETQ. The CDR3 region has the DNA TGCGCCAGCAGCGGAAGAACTAGCGGGGGTTCCATCAATGAGCAGTTCTTC. This gives the protein CASSGRTSGGSINEQFF.

This clonotype was seen more than once but under ten times. A much larger clone differs by one base, so this may be a read error. The chain has TRBV12-3 or TRBV12-4 and TRBJ1-6; D not resolved. The CDR3 totals 18 residues. V was trimmed by 3 bases and J by 8 bases, leaving 23 bases between them. The CDR3 coding sequence is TGTGCCAGCAGTTTGACTATGGGGATAGTGTCCCCGGATTCACCCCTCCACTTT. Translation gives CASSLTMGIVSPDSPLHF.

In the case of this clonotype: Given a much more abundant clone one base away, this may be a read error. The V call is TRBV29-1, the J call TRBJ2-3; D is possibly TRBD1 (5 bases). The CDR3 covers 14 residues. Per germline, CDR1 SQVTM and CDR2 ANQGSEA. CDR3 sequence (DNA): TGCAGCGTTGTCCGACAGATGCACTCAGATACGCGGTATTTT. Protein sequence: CSVVRQMHSDTRYF.

Of note for this clonotype: This likely comes from a read error, as the CDR3 has no conserved phenylalanine or tryptophan at its end. The chain uses TRBV11-3 and TRBJ2-1; D is possibly TRBD2 (6 bases). V gave up 1 base and J gave up 9 bases, with 16 bases separating them. CDR3 length: 15 residues. Germline values: CDR1 SGHNT, CDR2 YENEEA. The CDR3 DNA sequence: TGTGCCAGCAGCTTAGGAACTGGCGGGAAGTTTGAGCAGTTCTCC. Amino acid sequence: CASSLGTGGKFEQFS.

As for this clonotype: This may be a read error, as it is one base from a much larger clone. The J gene is TRBJ1-3, the V gene TRBV5-1; no clear D gene. In germline, CDR1 is SGHRS, CDR2 YFSETQ. This CDR3 comprises 14 residues. CDR3 residues: CGSSLGSAGNTIYF. CDR3 DNA: TGCGGCAGCAGCTTGGGGTCTGCCGGAAACACCATATATTTT. The whole variable domain, remainder taken from reference TRBV5-1 and TRBJ1-3, is KAGVTQTPRYLIKTRGQQVTLSCSPISGHRSVSWYQQTPGQGLQFLFEYFSETQRNKGNFPGRFSGRQFSNSRSEMNVSTLELGDSALYLCGSSLGSAGNTIYFGEGSWLTVV.

This chain connects TRBV29-1 to TRBJ1-1; D is uncertain. Germline loops: CDR1 SQVTM, CDR2 ANQGSEA. Trimming shortened V by 7 bases and J by 1 base, and 16 bases separated the two germline ends. This CDR3 is built from 14 residues. CDR3 bases: TGCAGCGCTGGGTGTGGTCCTCGGAACACTGAAGCTTTCTTT. This sequence encodes CSAGCGPRNTEAFF.

With respect to this clonotype: A read error may explain this, as a much larger clone is one base away. J is TRBJ1-6 and V is TRBV14, with 9 bases fitting TRBD1. The CDR3 length is 15 residues. The V segment lost 5 bases and the J segment 7 bases; nucleotides outside the gene matches: 6. Germline CDR1 and CDR2: SGHDN and FVKESK. CDR3 sequence: CASSLFGTGNSPLHF. The CDR3 DNA sequence: TGTGCCAGCAGCTTGTTCGGGACAGGGAATTCACCCCTCCACTTT.

Remarks on this clonotype: The junction and the germline gene differ at one end; a read error may be behind it. The genes are TRBV7-8 and TRBJ2-7; TRBD2 matches at 7 bases. Germline-derived CDR1 and CDR2 are SGHVS and FQNEAQ. This CDR3 is 15 amino acids long. This CDR3 reads CASSTEWSGVYEQYF. The DNA for the CDR3 is TGTGCCAGCAGCACTGAGTGGAGCGGGGTCTACGAGCAGTATTTC.

A note on this clonotype: A much larger clonotype is one base distant, so this may be a read error. The chain recombines TRBV21-1 with TRBJ2-7; no DNA check was done on the table's D call, TRBD1. TRBV21-1 is a pseudogene segment. The CDR3 extends over 11 amino acids. The CDR3 coding sequence is TGTGCCAGCGGATCGGGGGGCGAGCAGTACTTC. As protein: CASGSGGEQYF.